The 18 T cell receptor beta chains reported below all come from one sample, sequenced in a study of blood T cell repertoires in COVID-19. Assay: immunoSEQ multiplex PCR; the TCRdb copy retains only in-frame clones and omits some. The table records 100,000 or so clones, 72% of them present only once. Sequencing input: peripheral blood. These TCRs come from a woman at least 80 years old with acute or convalescent COVID-19.

Regarding this clone: At the DNA level, this CDR3 is encoded by other sequences in the same sample as well. The chain joins TRBV7-2 to TRBJ1-1; D is perhaps TRBD1 (6 bases). Trimming removed 1 base at V and 5 bases at J, with 8 bases between. The CDR3 sequence is 13 residues long. Germline V lookup: CDR1 SGHTA, CDR2 FQGNSA. CDR3 region: CASSLERGTEAFF. The DNA of the CDR3 is TGTGCCAGCAGCTTAGAGAGGGGGACTGAAGCTTTCTTT. Full variable domain (missing parts from reference TRBV7-2 and TRBJ1-1): GAGVSQSPSNKVTEKGKDVELRCDPISGHTALYWYRQSLGQGLEFLIYFQGNSAPDKSGLPSDRFSAERTGGSVSTLTIQRTQQEDSAVYLCASSLERGTEAFFGQGTRLTVV.

The chain has TRBV7-2 and TRBJ1-2; D is possibly TRBD1 (5 bases). V was shortened by 1 base and J by 1 base, with 10 bases between the two germline ends. This CDR3 has 15 amino acids. CDR1 and CDR2 (germline): SGHTA, FQGNSA. The CDR3 spells CASSLGGRVNYGYTF. The CDR3 nucleotides read TGTGCCAGCAGCTTAGGGGGCAGGGTTAACTATGGCTACACCTTC.

The rearrangement links TRBV7-8 to TRBJ1-3; 9 bases line up with TRBD1. CDR3 length: 14 amino acids. The germline CDR1 and CDR2 sequences are SGHVS and FQNEAQ. Trimming cost V 5 bases and J 15 bases; bases outside gene matches: 14. DNA of the CDR3: TGTGCCAGCAGCCGCGGGACAGGGTTTAGCGGTCGATATTTT. Encoded protein: CASSRGTGFSGRYF.

V is TRBV18 and J is TRBJ1-1; the match to TRBD1 covers 7 bases. CDR3 length: 15 residues. With 3 bases clipped from V and 2 bases from J, the junction kept 6 bases outside the gene matches. From germline, CDR1 is KGHSH and CDR2 LQKENI. The CDR3 DNA is TGTGCCAGCTCACCGATGACAGGGTTCAACACTGAAGCTTTCTTT. Encoded protein: CASSPMTGFNTEAFF.

This clone was counted a single time. J is TRBJ2-5 and V is TRBV19; the match to TRBD2 covers 13 bases. Germline V gene data show CDR1 as LNHDA and CDR2 as SQIVND (reference sequence). V lost 0 bases and J lost 7; bases outside the gene matches: 11. The CDR3 has 18 amino acids. The CDR3 nucleotides are TGTGCCAGTAGTATAGAGGGTATGGGACTAGCGGGACCCGGGACCCAGTACTTC. It yields the protein CASSIEGMGLAGPGTQYF.

The chain couples TRBV7-3 to TRBJ2-6; TRBD1 agrees at 9 bases. This CDR3 has 15 amino acids. J gave up 8 bases and V 5 bases, and 7 bases lay outside the gene matches. Germline V gene data show CDR1 as SGHTA and CDR2 as FQGTGA. CDR3 nucleotides: TGTGCCAGCAGCCTGACAGGACAGGGGTCCAACGTCCTGACTTTC. Amino acids: CASSLTGQGSNVLTF. Combining the CDR3 with reference TRBV7-3 and TRBJ2-6 gives the whole variable domain GAGVSQTPSNKVTEKGKYVELRCDPISGHTALYWYRQSLGQGPEFLIYFQGTGAADDSGLPNDRFFAVRPEGSVSTLKIQRTERGDSAVYLCASSLTGQGSNVLTFGAGSRLTVL.

This rearrangement joins TRBV5-4 to TRBJ2-1; 13 nucleotides match TRBD2. The CDR3 has 16 amino acids. V shed 4 bases and J 6 bases; nucleotides not matched to a gene: 7. The germline gives CDR1 SGHNT, CDR2 YYREEE (reference sequence). Written as DNA, the CDR3 is TGTGCCAGCAGCCGTCCGGGACTAGCGGGGTCCAATGAGCAGTTCTTC. The encoded protein is CASSRPGLAGSNEQFF.

This chain joins TRBV29-1 and TRBJ1-1; D is perhaps TRBD1 (6 bases). The CDR3 has 15 amino acids. Trimming shortened V by 3 bases and J by 3 bases, and 17 bases separated the two germline ends. Germline values: CDR1 SQVTM, CDR2 ANQGSEA. CDR3 bases: TGCAGCGTTGATGAGACAGGCCCCGGGGACACTGAAGCTTTCTTT. This codes for CSVDETGPGDTEAFF.

This chain connects TRBV28 to TRBJ2-7; TRBD2 might be the D (5 bases). The CDR3 sequence is 12 residues long. Trimming took off 5 bases at V and 9 bases at J, with 14 bases between the two ends. Germline CDR1 and CDR2: MDHEN and SYDVKM. DNA for the CDR3: TGTGCCAGCAGTCCACCCGAGGGATGGCAGTACTTC. This sequence encodes CASSPPEGWQYF.

The chain employs TRBV11-3 and TRBJ1-1; 8 bases agree with TRBD1. This CDR3 region has 12 residues. From germline, CDR1 is SGHNT and CDR2 YENEEA. V shed 3 bases and J 7 bases; nucleotides not matched to a gene: 1. The DNA of the CDR3 is TGTGCCAGCAGCTTCACAGGGGGTGAAGCTTTCTTT. Residues: CASSFTGGEAFF. The full variable domain, its missing parts supplied by reference TRBV11-3 and TRBJ1-1, is EAGVVQSPRYKIIEKKQPVAFWCNPISGHNTLYWYLQNLGQGPELLIRYENEEAVDDSQLPKDRFSAERLKGVDSTLKIQPAELGDSAVYLCASSFTGGEAFFGQGTRLTVV.

The rearrangement uses TRBV7-2 and TRBJ2-1, with D perhaps matching TRBD1 (5 bases). The CDR3 runs to 15 residues. Trimming removed 3 bases at V and 3 bases at J, with 12 bases between. Germline-derived CDR1 and CDR2 are SGHTA and FQGNSA. CDR3 in DNA: TGTGCCAGCAGCTTGCAGGGTTCAGGCTACAATGAGCAGTTCTTC. As protein: CASSLQGSGYNEQFF.

The chain uses TRBV3-1 (or the pseudogene TRBV3-2) and TRBJ2-3; D possibly corresponds to TRBD2 (5 bases). The CDR3 totals 15 residues. Trimming took 1 base from V and 4 from J, leaving 12 bases between them. Germline loops: CDR1 LGHDT, CDR2 YNNKEL (reference sequence). This chain's CDR3 is CASSQAADRPDTQYF. CDR3 nucleotides: TGTGCCAGCAGCCAAGCAGCGGATAGGCCAGATACGCAGTATTTT.

This chain uses TRBV6-2 or TRBV6-3 with TRBJ2-3, with TRBD2 matching 8 bases. The CDR3 totals 14 residues. In germline, CDR1 is MNHEY, CDR2 SVGEGT. V trimming: 4 bases; J trimming: 2 bases; junction bases outside the gene matches: 2. This CDR3 reads CASSSGGDTDTQYF. DNA of the CDR3: TGTGCCAGCAGTTCCGGGGGGGACACAGATACGCAGTATTTT.

V is TRBV11-2 and J is TRBJ1-1; TRBD1 agrees at 7 bases. V shed 2 bases and J 1 base; nucleotides not matched to a gene: 4. Germline V gene sequence: CDR1 SGHAT, CDR2 FQNNGV. The CDR3 consists of 15 residues. The CDR3 here is CASSLWTGKNTEAFF. The DNA of the CDR3 is TGTGCCAGCAGCTTATGGACAGGAAAGAACACTGAAGCTTTCTTT.

This chain uses TRBV10-3 with TRBJ1-2; a weak D match, TRBD1 (5 bases). The V end was cut by 1 base, the J end by 2 bases, with 8 bases between. Germline V gene lookup returns CDR1 ENHRY and CDR2 SYGVKD. The CDR3 totals 14 residues. The CDR3: CAISEYQGNYGYTF. The CDR3 bases are TGTGCCATCAGTGAGTACCAGGGAAACTATGGCTACACCTTC.

V usage is TRBV5-1 and J usage is TRBJ2-7; 11 bases match TRBD2. Looked up from germline, CDR1 is SGHRS and CDR2 is YFSETQ. J gave up 3 bases and V 5 bases, and 4 bases lay outside the gene matches. The length of the CDR3 is 14 residues. For the CDR3, the DNA is TGCGCCAGCAGGGCAACTAGCGGGGGCTACGAGCAGTACTTC. Amino acid sequence: CASRATSGGYEQYF.

The chain employs TRBV7-2 and TRBJ1-2; possible D gene TRBD1, 5 bases. V lost 5 bases and J 6 bases, leaving 13 bases between the germline ends. Germline CDR1 SGHTA, CDR2 FQGNSA. The CDR3 covers 13 residues. CDR3 bases: TGTGCCAGCAGCCCCGCGGGGGATGATGGCTACACCTTC. It is translated as CASSPAGDDGYTF.

The chain uses TRBV18 and TRBJ1-1; TRBD1 aligns across 8 bases. The V gene end was trimmed by 3 bases and the J gene end by 5 bases; junction bases not matched to a gene: 11. The length of the CDR3 is 16 residues. Germline CDR1 KGHSH, CDR2 LQKENI. For the CDR3, the DNA is TGTGCCAGCTCACCCCAGGGGGCCGTATTCAATACTGAAGCTTTCTTT. Its translation is CASSPQGAVFNTEAFF. Drawing the rest from reference TRBV18 and TRBJ1-1, the complete variable domain is NAGVMQNPRHLVRRRGQEARLRCSPMKGHSHVYWYRQLPEEGLKFMVYLQKENIIDESGMPKERFSAEFPKEGPSILRIQQVVRGDSAAYFCASSPQGAVFNTEAFFGQGTRLTVV.